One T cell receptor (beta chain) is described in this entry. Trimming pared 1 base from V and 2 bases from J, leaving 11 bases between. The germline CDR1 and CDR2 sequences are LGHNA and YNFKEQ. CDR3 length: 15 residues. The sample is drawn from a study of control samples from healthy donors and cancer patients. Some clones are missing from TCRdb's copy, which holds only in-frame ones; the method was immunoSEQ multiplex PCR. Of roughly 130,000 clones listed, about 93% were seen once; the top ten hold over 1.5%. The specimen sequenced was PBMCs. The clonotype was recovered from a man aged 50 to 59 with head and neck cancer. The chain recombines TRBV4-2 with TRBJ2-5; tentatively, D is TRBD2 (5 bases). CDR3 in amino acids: CASSQGKRIQETQYF. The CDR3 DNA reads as TGTGCCAGCAGCCAAGGAAAGCGGATACAAGAGACCCAGTACTTC.